The T cell receptor (beta chain) under discussion was sequenced for a study of long-term antiretroviral therapy in people with HIV. Study as a whole: There is a gap of about a decade between the earliest samples and the later 2015 immediate-ART recommendation.

With survey level as its setting, the immunoSEQ assay was v3.0. The repertoire was sequenced with immunoSEQ multiplex PCR; TCRdb's copy has only in-frame clones and lacks some. The data show under 30,000 clones, approximately 90% seen once. The content of samples before DNA extraction was about 0.95-10 million cryopreserved PBMC. V was pared by 1 base and J by 6 bases, with 10 bases between. CDR1 is SGHTS and CDR2 is YDEGEE in the germline V gene. CDR3 length equals 13 residues. This TCR came from a woman under 40 with HIV. Sequencing was performed on unsorted PBMCs, taken 1.9 years after starting antiretroviral therapy. The chain joins TRBV5-8 to TRBJ1-2, with D possibly TRBD1 on 6 matching bases. CDR3 amino acids: CASSLSRGDGYTF. In DNA, the CDR3 is TGTGCCAGCAGCTTGTCCAGGGGCGATGGCTACACCTTC.